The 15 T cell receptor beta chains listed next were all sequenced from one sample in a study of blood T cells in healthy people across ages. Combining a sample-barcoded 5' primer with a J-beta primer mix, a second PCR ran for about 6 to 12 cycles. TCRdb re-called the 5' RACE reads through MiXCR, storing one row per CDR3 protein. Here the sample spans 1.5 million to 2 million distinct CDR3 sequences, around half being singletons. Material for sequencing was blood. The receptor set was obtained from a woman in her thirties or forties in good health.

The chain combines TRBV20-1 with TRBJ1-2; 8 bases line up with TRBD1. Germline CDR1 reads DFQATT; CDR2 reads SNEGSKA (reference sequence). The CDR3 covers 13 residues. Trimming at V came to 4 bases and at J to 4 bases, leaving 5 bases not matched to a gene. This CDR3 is CSAKRTGLYGYTF. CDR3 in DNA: TGCAGTGCTAAAAGGACAGGGCTCTATGGCTACACCTTC.

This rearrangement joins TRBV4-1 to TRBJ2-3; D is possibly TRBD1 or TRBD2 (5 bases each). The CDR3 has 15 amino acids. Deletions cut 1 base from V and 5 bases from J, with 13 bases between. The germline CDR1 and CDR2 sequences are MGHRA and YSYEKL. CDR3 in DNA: TGCGCCAGCAGCCAAGGACCGGGGCAGGGAGATACGCAGTATTTT. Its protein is CASSQGPGQGDTQYF.

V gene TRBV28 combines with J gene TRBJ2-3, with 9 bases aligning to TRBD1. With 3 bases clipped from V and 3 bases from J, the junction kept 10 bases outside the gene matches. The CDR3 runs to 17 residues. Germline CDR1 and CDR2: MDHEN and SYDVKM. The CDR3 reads CASSLRWGQGLTDTQYF. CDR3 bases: TGTGCCAGCAGTTTGAGATGGGGACAGGGTTTGACAGATACGCAGTATTTT.

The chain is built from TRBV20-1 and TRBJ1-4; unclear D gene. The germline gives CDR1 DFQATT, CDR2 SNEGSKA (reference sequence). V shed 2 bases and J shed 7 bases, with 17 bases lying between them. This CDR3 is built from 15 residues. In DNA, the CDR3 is TGCAGTGCTAGAAGCCTCCAAGATTCTCGTGAAAAACTGTTTTTT. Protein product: CSARSLQDSREKLFF.

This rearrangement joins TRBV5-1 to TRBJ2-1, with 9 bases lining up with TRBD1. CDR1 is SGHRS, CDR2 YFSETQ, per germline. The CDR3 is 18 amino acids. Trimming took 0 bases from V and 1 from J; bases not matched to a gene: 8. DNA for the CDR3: TGCGCCAGCAGCTTGGCTTTCGGGACAGGGCTATCCTACAATGAGCAGTTCTTC. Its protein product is CASSLAFGTGLSYNEQFF.

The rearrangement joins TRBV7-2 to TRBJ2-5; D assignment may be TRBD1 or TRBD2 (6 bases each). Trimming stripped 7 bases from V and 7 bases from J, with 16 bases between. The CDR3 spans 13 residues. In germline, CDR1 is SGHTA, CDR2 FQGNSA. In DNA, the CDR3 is TGTGCCAGCACGTCGGGGGCCTACGGGACCCAGTACTTC. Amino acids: CASTSGAYGTQYF.

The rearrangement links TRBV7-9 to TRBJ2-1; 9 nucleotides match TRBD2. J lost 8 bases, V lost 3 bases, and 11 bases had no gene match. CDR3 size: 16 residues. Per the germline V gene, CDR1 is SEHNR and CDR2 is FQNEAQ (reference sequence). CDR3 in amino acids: CASSFVAGGPGDEQFF. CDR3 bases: TGTGCCAGCAGCTTTGTCGCGGGGGGGCCGGGCGATGAGCAGTTCTTC.

The CDR3 protein is CASSQEGQGGIEQYF. The CDR3 region has the DNA TGTGCCAGCAGCCAAGAAGGGCAGGGAGGCATCGAGCAGTACTTC. V is TRBV4-2 and J is TRBJ2-5, with a tentative D call TRBD2 (6 bases). The J call may be incorrect, as the DNA end agrees better with TRBJ2-7. CDR1 is LGHNA and CDR2 is YNFKEQ in the germline V gene. This CDR3 contains 15 residues.

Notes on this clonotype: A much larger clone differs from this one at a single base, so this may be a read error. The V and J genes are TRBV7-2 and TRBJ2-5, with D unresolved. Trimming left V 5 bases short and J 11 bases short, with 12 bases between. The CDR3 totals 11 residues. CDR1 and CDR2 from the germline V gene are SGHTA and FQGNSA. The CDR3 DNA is TGTGCCAGCAGCCCCCACAGTGAGCAGTACTTC. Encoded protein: CASSPHSEQYF.

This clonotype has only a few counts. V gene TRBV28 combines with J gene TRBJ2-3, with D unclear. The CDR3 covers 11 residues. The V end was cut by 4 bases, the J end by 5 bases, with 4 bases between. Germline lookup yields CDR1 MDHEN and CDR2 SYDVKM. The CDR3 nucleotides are TGTGCCAGCAGTTCAATAGATACGCAGTATTTT. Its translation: CASSSIDTQYF.

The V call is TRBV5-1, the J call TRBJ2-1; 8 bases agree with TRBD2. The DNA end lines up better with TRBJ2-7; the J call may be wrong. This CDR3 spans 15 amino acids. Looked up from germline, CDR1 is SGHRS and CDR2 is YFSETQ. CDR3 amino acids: CASSSERGLPNEQYF. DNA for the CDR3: TGCGCCAGCAGCTCGGAGCGGGGGCTCCCGAATGAGCAGTACTTC.

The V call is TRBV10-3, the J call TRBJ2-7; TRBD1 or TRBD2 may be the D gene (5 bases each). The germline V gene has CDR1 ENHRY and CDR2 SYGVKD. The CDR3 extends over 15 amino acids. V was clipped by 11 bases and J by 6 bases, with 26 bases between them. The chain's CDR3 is CAVESGQGRRGEQYF. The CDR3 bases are TGTGCCGTCGAGAGTGGTCAGGGCCGCCGGGGCGAGCAGTACTTC.

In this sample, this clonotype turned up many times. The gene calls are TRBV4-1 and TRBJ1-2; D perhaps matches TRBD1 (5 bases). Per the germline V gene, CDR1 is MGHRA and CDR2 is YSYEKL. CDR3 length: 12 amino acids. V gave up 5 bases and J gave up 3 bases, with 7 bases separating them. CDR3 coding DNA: TGCGCCAGCAGCGGGGCGGACTATGGCTACACCTTC. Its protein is CASSGADYGYTF.

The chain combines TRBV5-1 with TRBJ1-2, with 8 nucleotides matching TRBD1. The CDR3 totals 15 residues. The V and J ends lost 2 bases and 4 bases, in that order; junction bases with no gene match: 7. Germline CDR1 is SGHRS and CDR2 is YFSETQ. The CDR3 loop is CASSLGTGILYGYTF. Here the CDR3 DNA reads TGCGCCAGCAGCTTAGGGACAGGAATTCTCTATGGCTACACCTTC.

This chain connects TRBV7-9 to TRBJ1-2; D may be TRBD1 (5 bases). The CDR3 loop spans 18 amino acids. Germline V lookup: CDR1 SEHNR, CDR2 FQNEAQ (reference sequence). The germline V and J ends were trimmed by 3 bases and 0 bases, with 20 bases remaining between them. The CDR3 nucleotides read TGTGCCAGCAGCTTCAACCTCCGCCCGACAGCATCTAACTATGGCTACACCTTC. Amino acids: CASSFNLRPTASNYGYTF.